This T cell receptor (beta chain) stems from a study of CD8 T cells in Susac syndrome. Study-wide results and limits: The study conceded that its TCR sequencing and HLA analysis involved relatively few individuals.

Trimming stripped 3 bases from V and 5 bases from J, with 8 bases between. The V gene's germline CDR1 is SGHTA and CDR2 FQGNSA. This CDR3 region has 13 residues. Only a few counts were recorded for this clonotype. Antigen: not known. TEMRA cells were FACS-enriched and CD8+ and CD4+ T cells negatively isolated. RNA amounts of 0.5 to 1 ug underwent reverse transcription with random hexamers. With immunoSEQ multiplex PCR, TCR beta CDR3 was amplified across 54 Vbeta and 13 Jbeta. One entry per CDR3 protein, called by TCRdb with MiXCR from the immunoSEQ multiplex PCR reads. The sample has 130,000 or so distinct CDR3 sequences, 75% to 90% seen once.

This chain joins TRBV7-2 and TRBJ2-1, with a possible D match to TRBD1 (5 bases). The source material was CD8+ T cells from PBMCs. The source of this sequence is a human donor with multiple sclerosis. The CDR3 loop reads CASSLTEDNEQFF. For the CDR3, the DNA is TGTGCCAGCAGCTTGACAGAGGACAATGAGCAGTTCTTC.